This T cell receptor (beta chain) was retrieved from a study of graft-versus-host responses after intestinal transplantation. J lost 3 bases, V lost 6 bases, and 8 bases had no gene match. Looked up from germline, CDR1 is LNHDA and CDR2 is SQIVND (reference sequence). This CDR3 spans 15 amino acids. The table came from immunoSEQ multiplex PCR; TCRdb's copy has only in-frame clones and leaves some out. Here the sample spans tens of thousands of clones, 90% to 95% being singletons. Comment on this clone: The antigen is not known.

The clonotype originates from a human donor who received an intestinal transplant. The material sequenced was unstimulated CD8+ T cells sorted from spleen or lymph node cells, taken before intestinal transplant. The V call is TRBV19, the J call TRBJ1-3; 7 bases line up with TRBD1. CDR3 coding DNA: TGTGCCAGTAGGCGGGACAGCACGCTTGGAAACACCATATATTTT. Amino acid sequence: CASRRDSTLGNTIYF.